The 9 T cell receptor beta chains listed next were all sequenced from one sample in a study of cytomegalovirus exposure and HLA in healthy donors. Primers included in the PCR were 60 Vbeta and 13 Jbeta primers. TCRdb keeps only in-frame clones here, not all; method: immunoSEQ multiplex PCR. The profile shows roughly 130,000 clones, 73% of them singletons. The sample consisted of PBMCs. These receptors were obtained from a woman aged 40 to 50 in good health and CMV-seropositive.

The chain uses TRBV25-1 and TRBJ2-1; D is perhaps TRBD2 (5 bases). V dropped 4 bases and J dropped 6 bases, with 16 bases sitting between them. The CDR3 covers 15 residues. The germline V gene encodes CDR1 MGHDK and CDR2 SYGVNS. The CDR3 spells CASSVGGSFCNEQFF. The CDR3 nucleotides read TGTGCCAGCAGTGTGGGTGGGAGTTTCTGCAATGAGCAGTTCTTC.

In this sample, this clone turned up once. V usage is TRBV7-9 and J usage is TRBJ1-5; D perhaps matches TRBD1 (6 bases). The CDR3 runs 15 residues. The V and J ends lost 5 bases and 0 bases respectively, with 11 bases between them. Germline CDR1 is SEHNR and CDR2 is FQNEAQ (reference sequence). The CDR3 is CASSPDSISNQPQHF. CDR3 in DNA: TGTGCCAGCAGCCCGGACAGCATTAGCAATCAGCCCCAGCATTTT.

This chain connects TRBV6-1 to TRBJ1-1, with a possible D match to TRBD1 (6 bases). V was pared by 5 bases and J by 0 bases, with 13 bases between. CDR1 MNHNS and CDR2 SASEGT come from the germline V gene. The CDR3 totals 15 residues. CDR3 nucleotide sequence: TGTGCCAGCAGTTCCTACAGGGACATGAACACTGAAGCTTTCTTT. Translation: CASSSYRDMNTEAFF.

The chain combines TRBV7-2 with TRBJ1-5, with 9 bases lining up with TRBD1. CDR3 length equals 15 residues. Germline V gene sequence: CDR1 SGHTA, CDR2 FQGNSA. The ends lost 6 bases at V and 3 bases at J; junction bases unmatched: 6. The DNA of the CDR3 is TGTGCCAGCAGTTTGGACAGGGGTAACAATCAGCCCCAGCATTTT. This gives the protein CASSLDRGNNQPQHF.

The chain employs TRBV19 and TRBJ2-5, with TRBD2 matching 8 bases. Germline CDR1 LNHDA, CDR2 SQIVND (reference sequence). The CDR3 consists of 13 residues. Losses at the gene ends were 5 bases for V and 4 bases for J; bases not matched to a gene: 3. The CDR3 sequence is CASSVAGGETQYF. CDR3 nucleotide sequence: TGTGCCAGTAGTGTGGCGGGGGGAGAGACCCAGTACTTC.

CDR3 sequence: CASSFGGGASEQFF. The CDR3 region has the DNA TGTGCCAGCAGCTTTGGCGGGGGGGCATCTGAGCAGTTCTTC. The genes are TRBV7-2 and TRBJ2-1, with 9 bases identical to TRBD2. The germline V gene encodes CDR1 SGHTA and CDR2 FQGNSA. V shed 3 bases, J shed 9 bases, and the junction held 6 bases outside the gene matches. This CDR3 has 14 amino acids.

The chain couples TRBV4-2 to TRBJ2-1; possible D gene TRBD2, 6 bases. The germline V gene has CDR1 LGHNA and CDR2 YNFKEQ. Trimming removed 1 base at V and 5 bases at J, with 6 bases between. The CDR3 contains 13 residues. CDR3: CASSQGGDNEQFF. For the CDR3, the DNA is TGTGCCAGCAGCCAAGGGGGGGACAATGAGCAGTTCTTC.

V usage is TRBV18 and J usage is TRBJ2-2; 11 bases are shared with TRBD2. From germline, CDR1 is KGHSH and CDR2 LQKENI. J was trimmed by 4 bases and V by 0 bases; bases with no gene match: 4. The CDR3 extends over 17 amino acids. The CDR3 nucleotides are TGTGCCAGCTCACCACCGTGGCTAGCGGGAGGCACCGGGGAGCTGTTTTTT. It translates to CASSPPWLAGGTGELFF.

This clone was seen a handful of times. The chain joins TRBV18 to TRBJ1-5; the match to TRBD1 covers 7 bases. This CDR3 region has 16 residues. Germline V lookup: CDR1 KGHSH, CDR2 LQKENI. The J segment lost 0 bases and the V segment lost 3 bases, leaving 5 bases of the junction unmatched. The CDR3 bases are TGTGCCAGCTCACCCCAGGGACAGTATAGCAATCAGCCCCAGCATTTT. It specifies CASSPQGQYSNQPQHF.